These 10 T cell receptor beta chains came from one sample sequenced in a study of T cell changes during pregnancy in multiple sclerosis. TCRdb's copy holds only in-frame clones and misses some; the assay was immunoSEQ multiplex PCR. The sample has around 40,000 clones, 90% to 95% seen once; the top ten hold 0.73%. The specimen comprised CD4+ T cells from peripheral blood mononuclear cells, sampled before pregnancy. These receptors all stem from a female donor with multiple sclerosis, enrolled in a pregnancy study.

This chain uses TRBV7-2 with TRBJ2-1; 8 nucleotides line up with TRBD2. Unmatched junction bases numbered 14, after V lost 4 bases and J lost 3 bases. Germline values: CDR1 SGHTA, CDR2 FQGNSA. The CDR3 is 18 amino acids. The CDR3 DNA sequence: TGTGCCAGCAGCTCGAGGGGAACAGCGGGGGCTATCTACAATGAGCAGTTCTTC. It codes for CASSSRGTAGAIYNEQFF.

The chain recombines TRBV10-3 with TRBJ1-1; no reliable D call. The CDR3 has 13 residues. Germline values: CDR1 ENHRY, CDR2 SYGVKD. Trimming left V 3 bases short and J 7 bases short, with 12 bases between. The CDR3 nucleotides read TGTGCCATCAGTGAATTCCCCGGCGGTGAAGCTTTCTTT. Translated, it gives CAISEFPGGEAFF.

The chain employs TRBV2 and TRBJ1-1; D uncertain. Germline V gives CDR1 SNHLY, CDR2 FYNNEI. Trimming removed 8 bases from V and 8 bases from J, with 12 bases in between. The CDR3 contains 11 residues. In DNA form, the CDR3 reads TGTGCCAGCTCCTACCGTGCAGAAGCTTTCTTT. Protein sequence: CASSYRAEAFF.

CDR3: CASTRTGVSDTQYF. CDR3 DNA sequence: TGTGCCAGCACTAGGACAGGGGTATCAGATACGCAGTATTTT. The chain uses TRBV27 and TRBJ2-3, with TRBD1 matching over 9 bases. CDR1 MNHEY and CDR2 SMNVEV come from the germline V gene (reference sequence). The ends lost 7 bases at V and 4 bases at J; junction bases unmatched: 6. This CDR3 region has 14 residues.

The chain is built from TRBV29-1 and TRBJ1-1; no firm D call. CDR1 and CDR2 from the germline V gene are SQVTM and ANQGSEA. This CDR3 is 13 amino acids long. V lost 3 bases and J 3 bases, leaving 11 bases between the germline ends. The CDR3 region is CSVDAQTYTEAFF. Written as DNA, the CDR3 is TGCAGCGTTGATGCACAAACGTACACTGAAGCTTTCTTT.

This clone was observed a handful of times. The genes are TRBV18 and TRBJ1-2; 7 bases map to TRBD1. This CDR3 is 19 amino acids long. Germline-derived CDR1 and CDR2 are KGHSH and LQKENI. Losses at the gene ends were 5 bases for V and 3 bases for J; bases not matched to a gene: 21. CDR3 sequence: CASSSFPGTVGLRDYGYTF. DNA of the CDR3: TGTGCCAGCTCATCATTCCCCGGGACAGTTGGTTTGAGGGACTATGGCTACACCTTC.

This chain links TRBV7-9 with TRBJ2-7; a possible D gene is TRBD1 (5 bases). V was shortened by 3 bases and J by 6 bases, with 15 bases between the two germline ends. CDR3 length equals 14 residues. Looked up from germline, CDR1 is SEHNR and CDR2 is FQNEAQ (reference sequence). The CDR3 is CASSFLTETSEQYF. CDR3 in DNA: TGTGCCAGCAGCTTTTTGACAGAGACGTCCGAGCAGTACTTC.

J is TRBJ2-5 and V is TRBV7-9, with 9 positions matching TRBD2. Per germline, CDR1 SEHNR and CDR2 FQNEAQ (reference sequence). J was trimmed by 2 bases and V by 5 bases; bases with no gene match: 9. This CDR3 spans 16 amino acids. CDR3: CASSPRDSGGQETQYF. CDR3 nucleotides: TGTGCCAGCAGCCCCCGCGATAGCGGGGGACAAGAGACCCAGTACTTC.

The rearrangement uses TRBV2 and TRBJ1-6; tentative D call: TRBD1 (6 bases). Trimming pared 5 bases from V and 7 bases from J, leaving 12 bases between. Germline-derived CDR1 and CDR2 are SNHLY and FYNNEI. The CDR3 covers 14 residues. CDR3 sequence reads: CASSSEGENSPLHF. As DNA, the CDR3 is TGTGCCAGCAGTAGTGAGGGGGAGAATTCACCCCTCCACTTT.

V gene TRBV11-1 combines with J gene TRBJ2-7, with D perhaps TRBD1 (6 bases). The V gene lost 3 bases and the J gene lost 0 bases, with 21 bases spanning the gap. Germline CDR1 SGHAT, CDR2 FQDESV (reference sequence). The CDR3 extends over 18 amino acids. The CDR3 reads CASSLAPPAGAASYEQYF. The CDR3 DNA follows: TGTGCCAGCAGCTTGGCCCCTCCCGCAGGGGCGGCCTCCTACGAGCAGTACTTC.